This T cell receptor beta chain derives from a study of T cell responses to AZD1222 COVID-19 vaccine. Study-wide points: Mostly white British, mostly female donors; authors suggested clonal diversity may be underestimated. Sampling that yielded the repertoires occurred only after the peak T cell response. Spike-specific TCRs gained breadth and depth after people received two AZD1222 doses. The study found vaccine-associated CD4 TCRs spanning spike, dominant at 160-218 and 743-854.

Assay used: immunoSEQ multiplex PCR; TCRdb lists only in-frame clones, some missing. The sample lists about 94,000 clones, 85% occurring once. This clone was found a few times. Its antigen is as yet unknown. Per the germline V gene, CDR1 is SGHTA and CDR2 is FQGNSA. CDR3 length: 15 residues. The V end was cut by 1 base, the J end by 2 bases, with 12 bases between. The chain recombines TRBV7-2 with TRBJ2-7; D remains ambiguous. This sequence was found in an adult who received the AZD1222 COVID-19 vaccine. The input for sequencing was peripheral blood, taken 28 days after the second AZD1222 dose. The CDR3 DNA sequence: TGTGCCAGCAGCTTAGTTTCAATCAGTGCCTACGAGCAGTACTTC. Residues: CASSLVSISAYEQYF. Filled out from reference TRBV7-2 and TRBJ2-7, the complete variable domain reads GAGVSQSPSNKVTEKGKDVELRCDPISGHTALYWYRQSLGQGLEFLIYFQGNSAPDKSGLPSDRFSAERTGGSVSTLTIQRTQQEDSAVYLCASSLVSISAYEQYFGPGTRLTVT.